One and the same sample provided the 9 T cell receptor beta chains below, sequenced in a study of T cells after yellow fever vaccination. MiXCR, applied by TCRdb to the 5' RACE reads, yields one record per CDR3 protein. The profile covers some 350,000 distinct CDR3 sequences, with more than 8.5% appearing a single time and roughly 18% taken by the ten largest. Sequencing was performed on PBMCs, taken on the day of the first yellow fever vaccination. The source of these receptors is a man in his late teens or twenties who received the YFV17D yellow fever vaccine.

The sample holds a few counts of this clonotype. This rearrangement joins TRBV11-2 to TRBJ1-4, with a possible D match to TRBD1 (6 bases). V was cut by 8 bases and J by 0 bases, with 19 bases left in between. This CDR3 is built from 17 residues. Germline loops: CDR1 SGHAT, CDR2 FQNNGV. The CDR3 region is CASGTRGRTATNEKLFF. The CDR3 DNA follows: TGTGCCAGCGGCACCCGTGGACGGACAGCAACTAATGAAAAACTGTTTTTT.

The table lists this clonotype with many counts. This chain uses TRBV5-6 with TRBJ2-3; TRBD1 matches at 9 bases. The V gene end was trimmed by 0 bases and the J gene end by 6 bases; junction bases not matched to a gene: 5. Germline CDR1 is SGHDT and CDR2 is YYEEEE. The CDR3 covers 15 residues. CDR3 nucleotide sequence: TGTGCCAGCAGCTTGGGGGGACAGGGCTTGGATACGCAGTATTTT. Translating it yields CASSLGGQGLDTQYF. Filled out from reference TRBV5-6 and TRBJ2-3, the complete variable domain reads DAGVTQSPTHLIKTRGQQVTLRCSPKSGHDTVSWYQQALGQGPQFIFQYYEEEERQRGNFPDRFSGHQFPNYSSELNVNALLLGDSALYLCASSLGGQGLDTQYFGPGTRLTVL.

The CDR3 bases are TGCAGTGCTAGAGACAGGACAGGGGACACTGAAGCTTTCTTT. This encodes CSARDRTGDTEAFF. The rearrangement links TRBV20-1 to TRBJ1-1, with 9 bases identical to TRBD1. V shed 0 bases and J 3 bases; nucleotides not matched to a gene: 2. The V gene's germline CDR1 is DFQATT and CDR2 SNEGSKA (reference sequence). The CDR3 contains 14 residues.

The J gene is TRBJ2-5, the V gene TRBV7-2, with D hard to call. The length of the CDR3 is 14 residues. Trimming shortened V by 2 bases and J by 4 bases, and 11 bases separated the two germline ends. Germline V gene lookup returns CDR1 SGHTA and CDR2 FQGNSA. CDR3 protein: CASSLPGSLETQYF. CDR3 DNA sequence: TGTGCCAGCAGCTTACCCGGGTCTCTAGAGACCCAGTACTTC.

This clonotype has only a few counts. The gene calls are TRBV7-2 and TRBJ2-3, with 9 bases that match TRBD1. The CDR3 has 12 amino acids. The J segment lost 9 bases and the V segment lost 5 bases, leaving 3 bases of the junction unmatched. The germline CDR1 and CDR2 sequences are SGHTA and FQGNSA. The DNA of the CDR3 is TGTGCCAGCAGCCCCGGACAGGGGACGCAGTATTTT. As protein: CASSPGQGTQYF. Filled out from reference TRBV7-2 and TRBJ2-3, the complete variable domain reads GAGVSQSPSNKVTEKGKDVELRCDPISGHTALYWYRQSLGQGLEFLIYFQGNSAPDKSGLPSDRFSAERTGGSVSTLTIQRTQQEDSAVYLCASSPGQGTQYFGPGTRLTVL.

This clonotype was found many times. V and J are TRBV7-6 and TRBJ2-2; a possible D gene is TRBD2 (5 bases). CDR3 length: 15 residues. Trimming cost V 7 bases and J 4 bases, with 16 bases left between them. Germline loops: CDR1 SGHVS, CDR2 FNYEAQ. The CDR3 region is CASTPEVGGTGELFF. CDR3 DNA sequence: TGTGCCAGCACCCCGGAGGTGGGTGGCACCGGGGAGCTGTTTTTT.

The chain employs TRBV20-1 and TRBJ1-4, with 9 bases identical to TRBD1. CDR1 is DFQATT and CDR2 is SNEGSKA in the germline V gene (reference sequence). CDR3 length equals 14 residues. Trimming at V came to 4 bases and at J to 5 bases, leaving 5 bases not matched to a gene. The DNA for the CDR3 is TGCAGTGCTACCCGACAGGGGGGGAATGAAAAACTGTTTTTT. It codes for CSATRQGGNEKLFF.

The chain combines TRBV30 with TRBJ1-4; a possible D gene is TRBD1 (6 bases). This CDR3 region has 14 residues. The germline V gene has CDR1 GTSNPN and CDR2 SVGIG (reference sequence). The germline V and J ends were trimmed by 2 bases and 0 bases, with 7 bases remaining between them. CDR3 sequence (DNA): TGTGCCTGGAGTAGGACAGCAACTAATGAAAAACTGTTTTTT. Amino acid sequence: CAWSRTATNEKLFF.

This clonotype was seen more than once but under ten times. The CDR3 DNA is TGTGCCAGCAGCCTTTTACCCCTAAGCAGAGCGGGGGGACTCACAGATACGCAGTATTTT. Its protein is CASSLLPLSRAGGLTDTQYF. The rearrangement links TRBV4-2 to TRBJ2-3; TRBD2 aligns across 9 bases. This CDR3 spans 20 amino acids. CDR1 and CDR2 from the germline V gene are LGHNA and YNFKEQ. The ends lost 4 bases at V and 2 bases at J; junction bases unmatched: 19.